The clone carrying this T cell receptor beta chain has just a few counts. What it binds is not known. This sample was included in a study of T cells after yellow fever vaccination. Study-level findings and limits: Post-booster repertoires contained most primary-vaccination clones again (around 97% CD4, about 90% CD8).

Germline values: CDR1 MNHEY, CDR2 SMNVEV (reference sequence). The CDR3 runs 14 residues. V gave up 5 bases and J gave up 10 bases, with 15 bases separating them. TCRdb processed the 5' RACE reads anew with MiXCR; each CDR3 protein has one entry. The repertoire consists of about 340,000 distinct CDR3 sequences, with around 4.1% occurring once and the leading ten covering roughly a quarter. J is TRBJ1-6 and V is TRBV27; D perhaps matches TRBD1 (5 bases). The input for sequencing was PBMCs, taken 5 days after the yellow fever booster vaccination. The sequence was obtained from a man younger than 35 who received the YFV17D yellow fever vaccine. CDR3: CASSLGTARSPLHF. CDR3 DNA: TGTGCCAGCAGTCTGGGGACGGCCCGGTCACCCCTCCACTTT.